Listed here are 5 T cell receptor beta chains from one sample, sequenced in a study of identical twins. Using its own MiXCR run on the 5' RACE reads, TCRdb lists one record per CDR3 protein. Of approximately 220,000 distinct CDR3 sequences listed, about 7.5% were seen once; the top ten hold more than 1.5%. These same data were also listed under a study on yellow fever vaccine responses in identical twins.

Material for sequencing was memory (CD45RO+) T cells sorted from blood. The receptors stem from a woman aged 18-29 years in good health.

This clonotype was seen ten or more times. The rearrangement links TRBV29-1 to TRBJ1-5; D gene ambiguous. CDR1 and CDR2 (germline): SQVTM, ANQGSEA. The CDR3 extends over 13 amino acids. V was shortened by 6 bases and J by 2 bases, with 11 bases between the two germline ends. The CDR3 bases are TGCAGCGTGGGTGAAGGTGGCAATCAGCCCCAGCATTTT. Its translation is CSVGEGGNQPQHF.

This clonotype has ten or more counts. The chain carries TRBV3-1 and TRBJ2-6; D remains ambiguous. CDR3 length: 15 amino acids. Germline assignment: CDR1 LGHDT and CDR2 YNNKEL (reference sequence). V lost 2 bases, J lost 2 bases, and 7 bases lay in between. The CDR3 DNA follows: TGTGCCAGCAGCCAACCTCAACCTGGGGCCAACGTCCTGACTTTC. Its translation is CASSQPQPGANVLTF.

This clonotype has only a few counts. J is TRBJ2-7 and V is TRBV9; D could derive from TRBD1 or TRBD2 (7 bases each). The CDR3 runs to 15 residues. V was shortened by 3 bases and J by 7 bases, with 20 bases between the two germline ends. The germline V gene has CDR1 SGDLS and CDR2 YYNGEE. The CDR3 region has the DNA TGTGCCAGCAGCGCTCAGGGGGGGGCATACGGGGAGCAGTACTTC. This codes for CASSAQGGAYGEQYF. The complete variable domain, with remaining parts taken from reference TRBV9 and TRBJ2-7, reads DSGVTQTPKHLITATGQRVTLRCSPRSGDLSVYWYQQSLDQGLQFLIQYYNGEERAKGNILERFSAQQFPDLHSELNLSSLELGDSALYFCASSAQGGAYGEQYFGPGTRLTVT.

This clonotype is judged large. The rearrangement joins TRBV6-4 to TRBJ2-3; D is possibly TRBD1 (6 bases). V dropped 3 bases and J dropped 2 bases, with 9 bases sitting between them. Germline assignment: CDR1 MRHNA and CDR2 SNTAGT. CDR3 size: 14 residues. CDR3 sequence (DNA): TGTGCCAGCAGTGAACAGGGCGACACAGATACGCAGTATTTT. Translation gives CASSEQGDTDTQYF.

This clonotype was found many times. The CDR3 sequence: CASRGGTLQETQYF. In DNA form, the CDR3 reads TGTGCCAGCAGAGGCGGGACCCTTCAAGAGACCCAGTACTTC. This chain uses TRBV11-2 with TRBJ2-5; TRBD2 might be the D (6 bases). This CDR3 region has 14 residues. Germline-derived CDR1 and CDR2 are SGHAT and FQNNGV. Trimming pared 6 bases from V and 2 bases from J, leaving 13 bases between. The entire variable domain, with the rest obtained from reference TRBV11-2 and TRBJ2-5, is as follows: EAGVAQSPRYKIIEKRQSVAFWCNPISGHATLYWYQQILGQGPKLLIQFQNNGVVDDSQLPKDRFSAERLKGVDSTLKIQPAKLEDSAVYLCASRGGTLQETQYFGPGTRLLVL.